The rows below give T cell receptor beta chains drawn from one sample of a study of radiation and T cells in renal cell carcinoma. TCRdb keeps only in-frame clones here, not all; method: immunoSEQ multiplex PCR. Of about 150,000 clones in the sample, 88% were seen once. The source was blood, collected from a patient whose treatment included radiotherapy and nephrectomy. The receptor set was obtained from a woman aged 65 to 85 with renal cell carcinoma. Both conserved end residues are part of each CDR3. The D gene is left open where the match is weak. Expanded clones get a size class; other rows say once, few or many, or leave the size out.

size: once
D: TRBD1
V: TRBV30
J: TRBJ2-4
DNA: TGTGCCTGGGGGACAGGGGCAAGATACATTCAGTACTTC
CDR3: CAWGTGARYIQYF

size: once
D: NA
V: TRBV13
J: TRBJ1-3
DNA: TGTGCCAGCAGCTTAGGTACAGGGTGGGATGCAGCTGGAAACACCATATATTTT
CDR3: CASSLGTGWDAAGNTIYF

size: NA
D: TRBD1
V: TRBV6-5
J: TRBJ1-5
DNA: TGTGCCATCAGGGGGCCCAATCAGCCCCAGCATTTT
CDR3: CAIRGPNQPQHF

size: NA
D: TRBD1
V: TRBV7-9
J: TRBJ1-3
DNA: TGTGCCAGCAGCTCGGGACAGTCCTCTGGAAACACCATATATTTT
CDR3: CASSSGQSSGNTIYF

size: NA
D: TRBD1
V: TRBV19
J: TRBJ2-6
DNA: TGTGCCAGTAGTATAGAGGGGACAGGACCGCATGGGGCCAACGTCCTGACTTTC
CDR3: CASSIEGTGPHGANVLTF

size: NA
D: NA
V: TRBV7-2
J: TRBJ2-1
DNA: TGTGCCAGCAGCTTAGATGGGACCTCAAACCATGAGCAGTTCTTC
CDR3: CASSLDGTSNHEQFF

size: NA
D: TRBD1
V: TRBV7-9
J: TRBJ2-7
DNA: TGTGCCAGCAGCGAACAGGGGGAGTCCTACGAGCAGTACTTC
CDR3: CASSEQGESYEQYF

size: NA
D: NA
V: TRBV15
J: TRBJ2-5
DNA: TGTGCCACCAGCAGAGAGATAATCAACCAAGAGACCCAGTACTTC
CDR3: CATSREIINQETQYF

size: NA
D: TRBD2
V: TRBV30
J: TRBJ2-1
DNA: TGTGCCTGGAGCGTAGCCGGGACTAGTCATGGTGAGCAGTTCTTC
CDR3: CAWSVAGTSHGEQFF

size: NA
D: NA
V: TRBV7-2
J: TRBJ2-7
DNA: TGTGCCAGCAGCACTGGACAAGACGAGCAGTACTTC
CDR3: CASSTGQDEQYF

size: NA
D: NA
V: TRBV30
J: TRBJ2-7
DNA: TGTGCCTGGAGTGTTCGCAGGGGCCACGAGCAGTACTTC
CDR3: CAWSVRRGHEQYF

size: NA
D: NA
V: TRBV15
J: TRBJ2-1
DNA: TGTGCCACCAGCAGAGATTATCACAATGAGCAGTTCTTC
CDR3: CATSRDYHNEQFF

size: NA
D: NA
V: TRBV19
J: TRBJ2-7
DNA: TGTGCCAGTAGTATAGACTTAACCTACGAGCAGTACTTC
CDR3: CASSIDLTYEQYF

size: NA
D: NA
V: TRBV7-6
J: TRBJ2-3
DNA: TGTGCCAGCAGCTCCAGGAGGGGAAATACAGATACGCAGTATTTT
CDR3: CASSSRRGNTDTQYF

size: NA
D: NA
V: TRBV7-2
J: TRBJ1-1
DNA: TGTGCCAGCAGCCAGACAAGGAACACTGAAGCTTTCTTT
CDR3: CASSQTRNTEAFF

size: NA
D: NA
V: TRBV11-2
J: TRBJ2-3
DNA: TGTGCCAGCAGCGCCCGAGTCCAGTATTTT
CDR3: CASSARVQYF

size: NA
D: NA
V: TRBV10-3
J: TRBJ2-3
DNA: TGTGCCATCAGTGAAGACACTGATACGCAGTATTTT
CDR3: CAISEDTDTQYF

size: NA
D: TRBD1
V: TRBV19
J: TRBJ1-1
DNA: TGTGCCAGTAGTATCCGACAGGGGGGGACTGAAGCTTTCTTT
CDR3: CASSIRQGGTEAFF

size: NA
D: NA
V: TRBV5-4
J: TRBJ1-3
DNA: TGTGCCAGCAGCTCTCGCGCTGCTTCTGGAAACACCATATATTTT
CDR3: CASSSRAASGNTIYF

size: few
D: NA
V: TRBV19
J: TRBJ2-4
DNA: TGTGCCAGTAGTATCCCCGACGGCATGGCCAAAAACATTCAGTACTTC
CDR3: CASSIPDGMAKNIQYF

size: NA
D: NA
V: TRBV29-1
J: TRBJ1-1
DNA: TGCAGCGTTGTTCTGAGACTGACGAACACTGAAGCTTTCTTT
CDR3: CSVVLRLTNTEAFF

size: NA
D: TRBD2
V: TRBV4-1
J: TRBJ2-5
DNA: TGCGCCAGCAGCCAAGTAGCGGGGGGCCCCCAAGAGACCCAGTACTTC
CDR3: CASSQVAGGPQETQYF

size: NA
D: NA
V: TRBV6-5
J: TRBJ1-6
DNA: TGTGCCAGCAGCACAGGGCGAGACTCACCCCTCCACTTT
CDR3: CASSTGRDSPLHF

size: NA
D: TRBD2
V: TRBV30
J: TRBJ2-5
DNA: TGTGCCTGGAGTGGGGCAGCGGGGAGCCAAGAGACCCAGTACTTC
CDR3: CAWSGAAGSQETQYF

size: NA
D: NA
V: TRBV6-5
J: TRBJ2-7
DNA: TGTGCCAGCTCAGGGACCTACGAGCAGTACTTC
CDR3: CASSGTYEQYF

size: NA
D: NA
V: TRBV11-3
J: TRBJ2-7
DNA: TGTGCCAGCAGCTTAGGCAGGGCCCGAACCTACGAGCAGTACTTC
CDR3: CASSLGRARTYEQYF

size: NA
D: TRBD1
V: TRBV5-1
J: TRBJ1-4
DNA: TGCGCCAGCAGCTTCTACGTCGGGACAGGGGGACTGTCAACTAATGAAAAACTGTTTTTT
CDR3: CASSFYVGTGGLSTNEKLFF

size: NA
D: NA
V: TRBV7-2
J: TRBJ1-2
DNA: TGTGCCAGCAGCTTAGCGGCGGTTTCTGGCTACACCTTC
CDR3: CASSLAAVSGYTF

size: few
D: NA
V: TRBV29-1
J: TRBJ1-5
DNA: TGCAGCGTGGGACCTGGGGGGGATCAGCCCCAGCATTTT
CDR3: CSVGPGGDQPQHF

size: NA
D: TRBD1
V: TRBV5-8
J: TRBJ1-2
DNA: TGTGCCAGCAGGAGGAGCGGGACAGGGGTCTATGGCTACACCTTC
CDR3: CASRRSGTGVYGYTF

size: NA
D: NA
V: TRBV7-9
J: TRBJ1-6
DNA: TGTGCCAGCAGCCTTTATAATTCACCCCTCCACTTT
CDR3: CASSLYNSPLHF

size: once
D: NA
V: TRBV6-1
J: TRBJ2-7
DNA: TGTGCCAGCAGTGCCGCGGGGACGGACTACGAGCAGTACTTC
CDR3: CASSAAGTDYEQYF

size: NA
D: NA
V: TRBV21-1
J: TRBJ1-1
DNA: TGTGCCAGCAGCTTACGGGACAGGGAAAATGAAGCTTTCTTT
CDR3: CASSLRDRENEAFF

size: NA
D: NA
V: TRBV13
J: TRBJ1-4
DNA: TGTGCCAGCAGCTTAAACAGGGTCCAAACTAATGAAAAACTGTTTTTT
CDR3: CASSLNRVQTNEKLFF